Following are 18 T cell receptor beta chains from one sample sequenced in a study of T cells in Graves' hyperthyroidism and ophthalmopathy. The source material, RNA transcripts, was used to amplify TCR beta CDR3 regions. HTBI primers were the set used in a first-round RT-PCR of the TCR CDR3. In TCRdb, the multiplex PCR reads were re-called with MiXCR into one record per CDR3 protein. Of roughly 580,000 distinct CDR3 sequences listed, about 45% are singletons. Material: peripheral blood or thyroid tissue (not recorded which). These receptors originate from a woman aged 18 to 35 with Graves' hyperthyroidism.

This clonotype was picked up a small number of times. The chain has TRBV24-1 and TRBJ2-5; unclear D gene. This CDR3 contains 12 residues. V lost 3 bases, J lost 4 bases, and 5 bases lay in between. Germline CDR1 is KGHDR and CDR2 is SFDVKD. This chain's CDR3 is CATSDPSETQYF. In DNA form, the CDR3 reads TGTGCCACCAGTGATCCATCAGAGACCCAGTACTTC.

The chain joins TRBV25-1 to TRBJ2-6; TRBD1 matches 9 bases. The V gene's germline CDR1 is MGHDK and CDR2 SYGVNS. CDR3 length equals 16 residues. J lost 0 bases, V lost 8 bases, and 5 bases had no gene match. The CDR3 loop is CASRGTGSSGANVLTF. In DNA, the CDR3 is TGTGCCAGCCGCGGGACAGGGTCCTCTGGGGCCAACGTCCTGACTTTC.

This chain uses TRBV7-8 with TRBJ2-5; weak D call: TRBD1 (6 bases). This CDR3 spans 13 amino acids. The germline CDR1 and CDR2 sequences are SGHVS and FQNEAQ. V shed 3 bases and J shed 8 bases, with 13 bases lying between them. The CDR3 sequence: CASSLEDRRTQYF. Here the CDR3 DNA reads TGTGCCAGCAGCTTGGAGGACAGAAGAACCCAGTACTTC.

Comments on this clonotype: A clone one base away is much larger, so this may be a read error. The final CDR3 position lacks the conserved phenylalanine or tryptophan, pointing to a likely read error. CDR3 loop: CSVLRRETQYC. CDR3 sequence (DNA): TGCAGCGTGCTAAGGCGCGAGACCCAGTACTGC. The rearrangement uses TRBV29-1 and TRBJ2-5; no reliable D call. Per the germline V gene, CDR1 is SQVTM and CDR2 is ANQGSEA. The CDR3 loop spans 11 amino acids. V was clipped by 6 bases and J by 5 bases, with 10 bases between them.

The rearrangement uses TRBV7-6 and TRBJ2-7; tentatively, D is TRBD1 or TRBD2 (5 bases each). This CDR3 spans 16 amino acids. V shed 3 bases and J shed 0 bases, with 15 bases lying between them. Germline V gene data show CDR1 as SGHVS and CDR2 as FNYEAQ. The CDR3 DNA is TGTGCCAGCAGCTTTGTTACCGGGACGGTCTCCTACGAGCAGTACTTC. Protein product: CASSFVTGTVSYEQYF.

V and J are TRBV6-6 and TRBJ2-5; D is ambiguous. The CDR3 totals 15 residues. V gave up 5 bases and J gave up 3 bases, with 16 bases separating them. Germline V gives CDR1 MNHNY, CDR2 SVGAGI (reference sequence). The CDR3 DNA follows: TGTGCCAGCAGTGAAGTATGGGCCAATAAAGAGACCCAGTACTTC. Its protein product is CASSEVWANKETQYF.

The genes are TRBV20-1 and TRBJ2-5; TRBD1 agrees at 7 bases. V trimming: 6 bases; J trimming: 2 bases; junction bases outside the gene matches: 6. The CDR3 runs to 13 residues. CDR1 is DFQATT and CDR2 is SNEGSKA in the germline V gene (reference sequence). This chain's CDR3 is CSAGDSLQETQYF. The CDR3 coding sequence is TGCAGTGCGGGGGACAGTTTACAAGAGACCCAGTACTTC.

This clonotype was counted once. A junction end diverges from the germline sequence, so it may reflect a read error. The genes are TRBV10-3 and TRBJ2-6, with 12 bases aligning to TRBD1. Germline CDR1 reads ENHRY; CDR2 reads SYGVKD. CDR3 size: 17 residues. CDR3 DNA: TGTGCCATCGGTATCCCGGGACAGGGGGCCGGGGCCAACGTTCTGACTTTC. Protein sequence: CAIGIPGQGAGANVLTF.

In this sample, this clonotype turned up many times. The chain carries TRBV10-2 and TRBJ2-7; D remains unclear. The V end lost 4 bases, the J end lost 4 bases, and 11 bases lay between the germline ends. Germline-derived CDR1 and CDR2 are WSHSY and SAAADI. This CDR3 is built from 13 residues. As DNA, the CDR3 is TGCGCCAGCAGTGGCGTGGGAACTTACGAGCAGTACTTC. Translating gives CASSGVGTYEQYF.

Comment on this clonotype: Relative to the germline gene, one junction end is altered; a read error may explain this. The chain is built from TRBV20-1 and TRBJ1-2; D unresolved. From germline, CDR1 is DFQATT and CDR2 SNEGSKA (reference sequence). The CDR3 spans 14 residues. CDR3 nucleotides: TGCAGTGCTAGAGATGGGCGGAGTAACTATAGCTACACCTTC. Translation: CSARDGRSNYSYTF.

This clonotype was counted only a few times. The chain carries TRBV9 and TRBJ2-7; a weak D match, TRBD1 (5 bases). CDR3 length: 18 residues. The ends were cut back, 0 bases at V and 0 bases at J, with 19 bases in the middle. Germline V gene data show CDR1 as SGDLS and CDR2 as YYNGEE. The CDR3 DNA follows: TGTGCCAGCAGCGTAGGGGATATTCACGGACACAGCTCCTACGAGCAGTACTTC. Protein sequence: CASSVGDIHGHSSYEQYF. Combining the CDR3 with reference TRBV9 and TRBJ2-7 gives the whole variable domain DSGVTQTPKHLITATGQRVTLRCSPRSGDLSVYWYQQSLDQGLQFLIQYYNGEERAKGNILERFSAQQFPDLHSELNLSSLELGDSALYFCASSVGDIHGHSSYEQYFGPGTRLTVT.

The V and J genes are TRBV12-5 and TRBJ1-1; D ambiguous. Germline lookup yields CDR1 LGHNT and CDR2 FRNRAP. The CDR3 has 12 amino acids. V gave up 3 bases and J gave up 0 bases, with 2 bases separating them. The CDR3: CASGFLNTEAFF. The CDR3, as DNA: TGTGCTAGTGGTTTCTTGAACACTGAAGCTTTCTTT.

This clonotype has a count of ten or more. The chain carries TRBV20-1 and TRBJ2-6; weak D call: TRBD2 (5 bases). Trimming cost V 5 bases and J 0 bases, with 8 bases left between them. The germline gives CDR1 DFQATT, CDR2 SNEGSKA (reference sequence). The CDR3 is made up of 14 amino acids. DNA for the CDR3: TGCAGTGCTGTCCGGGACTCTGGGGCCAACGTCCTGACTTTC. Translated, it gives CSAVRDSGANVLTF.

This chain joins TRBV7-2 and TRBJ2-5; the D gene is possibly TRBD2 (5 bases). CDR3 size: 14 residues. Trimming took off 4 bases at V and 4 bases at J, with 13 bases between the two ends. Germline values: CDR1 SGHTA, CDR2 FQGNSA. For the CDR3, the DNA is TGTGCCAGCAGCTCCCTTGGGAGAGGAGAGACCCAGTACTTC. This gives the protein CASSSLGRGETQYF.

The V gene is TRBV19, the J gene TRBJ2-2; 7 positions match TRBD1. The CDR3 length is 19 residues. V gave up 1 base and J gave up 2 bases; unmatched junction bases: 13. Germline V gene data show CDR1 as LNHDA and CDR2 as SQIVND (reference sequence). In DNA, the CDR3 is TGTGCCAGTAGTATAGGAGGGGGTTGGGACAGAAGAAACACCGGGGAGCTGTTTTTT. Residues: CASSIGGGWDRRNTGELFF.

A word on this clonotype: A read error may explain this, as a much larger clone is one base away. The chain carries TRBV12-3 or TRBV12-4 and TRBJ1-6; TRBD1 matches 7 bases. This CDR3 has 15 residues. After removal of 3 bases from V and 2 bases from J, the junction contained 1 base not matched to a gene. Here the CDR3 reads CASSFGTAYNSPLHF. The DNA of the CDR3 is TGTGCCAGCAGTTTCGGGACAGCCTATAATTCACCCCTCCACTTT.

The chain recombines TRBV12-3 or TRBV12-4 with TRBJ2-7; D is perhaps TRBD1 (5 bases). The V end was cut by 5 bases, the J end by 3 bases, with 17 bases between. This CDR3 is 15 amino acids long. In nucleotides, the CDR3 is TGTGCCAGCAGTACCCCAGGGCCTGGGGACTACGAGCAGTACTTC. Amino acids: CASSTPGPGDYEQYF.

This clonotype showed up just a few times. The rearrangement joins TRBV7-9 to TRBJ2-2; D may correspond to TRBD1 or TRBD2 (5 bases each). Trimming took 2 bases from V and 7 from J, leaving 11 bases between them. In germline, CDR1 is SEHNR, CDR2 FQNEAQ (reference sequence). The CDR3 runs to 14 residues. The CDR3, as DNA: TGTGCCAGCAGCTTAAGAGGGGCGGTCGGGGAGCTGTTTTTT. Translated, it gives CASSLRGAVGELFF.